Here is one T cell receptor (beta chain) with its context. Antigen: not known. This record belongs to a study of cytotoxic CD8 clonotypes in ibrutinib-treated CLL. Across the study: Following a median about eleven months of treatment, with a range of 6 to 36, response samples were taken.

The CDR3 contains 14 residues. The germline V gene has CDR1 SEHNR and CDR2 FQNEAQ (reference sequence). Trimming removed 5 bases from V and 5 bases from J, with 15 bases in between. Genomic DNA for TCR beta libraries, roughly 2 micrograms, came from cryopreserved PBMCs. Repertoires were generated with immunoSEQ multiplex PCR, while TCRdb's copy carries only in-frame clones and drops some. The table records about 140,000 clones, approximately 75% of them present only once. General observations from the study: Clonality went up at the time of ibrutinib response, stayed stable in sustained remission, and later dropped back toward its baseline level at progression.

This sequence joins TRBV7-9 and TRBJ2-5; the D is unclear. The sequenced sample was PBMCs, obtained after 12 months of ibrutinib treatment. The TCR comes from a human donor with chronic lymphocytic leukemia. The DNA for the CDR3 is TGTGCCAGCAGCCCCCGGATCAAACCGGAGACCCAGTACTTC. Translation gives CASSPRIKPETQYF.